This TCR beta chain was sequenced for a study of cytomegalovirus exposure and HLA in healthy donors. On this clone itself: The antigen is unknown.

Produced via immunoSEQ multiplex PCR; TCRdb's table is partial and in-frame only. The sample contains 200,000 or so clones, more than 80% of which appear only once. Germline V gene lookup returns CDR1 GTSNPN and CDR2 SVGIG (reference sequence). The trim removed 2 bases at V and 2 bases at J, leaving 2 bases unmatched. The CDR3 has 13 amino acids. Study findings and constraints: Most TCR sequences were rare, but some public TCRs occurred in many donors. Subsequent analysis of the 110 or so validation repertoires found a tendency for first-cohort TCR clusters to co-occur. A list of roughly 180 TCR beta chains associated with cytomegalovirus was given. It was reportedly the case that the classifier diagnosed cytomegalovirus status with high specificity and sensitivity.

Sequenced: PBMCs. The chain uses TRBV30 and TRBJ2-7; 8 bases match TRBD2. This sequence was found in a man between 18 and 35 years old in good health and CMV-seropositive. The CDR3 nucleotides are TGTGCCTGGAGTCGGGAGGGAGCCTACGAGCAGTACTTC. Its translation is CAWSREGAYEQYF.